What follows describes a single T cell receptor (beta chain). Antigen: not known. The entry originates in a study of blood T cells in healthy people across ages. Each donor was a healthy Caucasian individual from Russia, aged about 6 to 95. Total RNA extraction produced at least 5 micrograms (per sample) for the study. The CDR3 runs 14 residues. The germline V gene encodes CDR1 MDHEN and CDR2 SYDVKM. With a J-beta primer mix and a sample-barcoded 5' primer, a second PCR ran about 6 to 11 cycles. One entry per CDR3 protein results from TCRdb running MiXCR on the 5' RACE reads. The sample records approximately 800,000 distinct CDR3 sequences, about 55% being singletons. Study-wide results and limits: Age showed a roughly linear inverse relationship with TCR beta diversity per million T cells.

The clonotype comes from a man older than 75 in good health. The material sequenced was blood. This chain links TRBV28 with TRBJ2-5, with D possibly TRBD2 on 5 matching bases. The DNA end is more similar to TRBJ2-7, so the J call may be wrong. The CDR3 sequence: CASSVLVGEHEQYF. Written as DNA, the CDR3 is TGTGCCAGCAGTGTTCTAGTGGGAGAGCACGAGCAGTACTTC.